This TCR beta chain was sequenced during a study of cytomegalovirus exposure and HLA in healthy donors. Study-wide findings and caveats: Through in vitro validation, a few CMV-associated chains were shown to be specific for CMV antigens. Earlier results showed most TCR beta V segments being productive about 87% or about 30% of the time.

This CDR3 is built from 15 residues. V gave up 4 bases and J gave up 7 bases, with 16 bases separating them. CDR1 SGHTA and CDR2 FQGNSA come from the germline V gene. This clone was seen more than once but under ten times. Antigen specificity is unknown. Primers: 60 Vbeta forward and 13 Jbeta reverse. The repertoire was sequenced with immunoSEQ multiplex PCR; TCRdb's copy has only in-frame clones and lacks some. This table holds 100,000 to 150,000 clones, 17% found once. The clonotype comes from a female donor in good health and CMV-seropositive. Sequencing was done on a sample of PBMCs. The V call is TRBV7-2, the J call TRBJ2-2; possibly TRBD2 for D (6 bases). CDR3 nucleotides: TGTGCCAGCAGCTCCGTCGGGTACGGGAGCGGGGAGCTGTTTTTT. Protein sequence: CASSSVGYGSGELFF.